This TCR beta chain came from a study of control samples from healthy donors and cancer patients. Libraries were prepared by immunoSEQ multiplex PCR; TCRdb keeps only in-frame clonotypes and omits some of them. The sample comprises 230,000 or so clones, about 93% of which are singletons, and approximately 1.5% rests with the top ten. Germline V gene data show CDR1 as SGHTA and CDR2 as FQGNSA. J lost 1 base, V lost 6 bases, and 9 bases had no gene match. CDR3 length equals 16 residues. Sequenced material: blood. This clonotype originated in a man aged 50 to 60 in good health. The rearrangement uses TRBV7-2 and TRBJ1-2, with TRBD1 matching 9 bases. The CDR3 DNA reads TGTGCCAGCAGTAAGACAGGGGGAGCATTTAACTATGGCTACACCTTC. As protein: CASSKTGGAFNYGYTF.